A single sample gave rise to the 15 T cell receptor beta chains below, sequenced in a study of cytomegalovirus exposure and HLA in healthy donors. This PCR relied on a set of 60 Vbeta primers and 13 Jbeta primers. Sequenced by immunoSEQ multiplex PCR; TCRdb stores in-frame clones only, minus some. Its table lists about 160,000 clones. The sample taken for sequencing was PBMCs. These receptors all stem from a woman aged 55-69 years in good health and CMV-seronegative.

The chain has TRBV11-3 and TRBJ2-3; 7 nucleotides match TRBD1. CDR1 SGHNT and CDR2 YENEEA come from the germline V gene. The CDR3 is 13 residues long. Trimming cost V 9 bases and J 2 bases; bases outside gene matches: 5. The CDR3 bases are TGTGCCAGAGGACAGGAGAACACAGATACGCAGTATTTT. This translates into CARGQENTDTQYF.

The chain links TRBV10-3 to TRBJ1-2; D gene unclear. V shed 3 bases and J shed 8 bases, with 16 bases lying between them. CDR3 length: 14 amino acids. Germline V gives CDR1 ENHRY, CDR2 SYGVKD. The CDR3 DNA is TGTGCCATCAGTGAAGGAGTCCGGCCTAAAGGCTACACCTTC. It is translated as CAISEGVRPKGYTF.

The V call is TRBV18, the J call TRBJ1-4; 8 bases align to TRBD1. The length of the CDR3 is 14 residues. Trimming cost V 3 bases and J 4 bases; bases outside gene matches: 1. Germline CDR1 KGHSH, CDR2 LQKENI. As DNA, the CDR3 is TGTGCCAGCTCACCGGACAGGGTTAATGAAAAACTGTTTTTT. This gives the protein CASSPDRVNEKLFF.

This rearrangement joins TRBV15 to TRBJ1-3, with 9 bases fitting TRBD1. With 1 base clipped from V and 2 bases from J, the junction kept 3 bases outside the gene matches. This CDR3 is built from 16 residues. Germline V gene data show CDR1 as LNHNV and CDR2 as YYDKDF (reference sequence). CDR3 in DNA: TGTGCCACCAGCAGAGCGGGGACAGGGACTGGAAACACCATATATTTT. Encoded protein: CATSRAGTGTGNTIYF.

The CDR3 sequence: CASGRQGASTEAFF. In DNA, the CDR3 is TGTGCCAGCGGACGACAGGGGGCTTCCACTGAAGCTTTCTTT. The V call is TRBV9, the J call TRBJ1-1; 10 nucleotides agree with TRBD1. This CDR3 region has 14 residues. In germline, CDR1 is SGDLS, CDR2 YYNGEE. Trimming took 7 bases from V and 4 from J; bases not matched to a gene: 7.

The rearrangement uses TRBV7-9 and TRBJ1-5, with D perhaps matching TRBD1 (5 bases). CDR1 is SEHNR and CDR2 is FQNEAQ in the germline V gene (reference sequence). The CDR3 extends over 15 amino acids. Trimming removed 2 bases at V and 1 base at J, with 9 bases between. Written as DNA, the CDR3 is TGTGCCAGCAGCTTAATAGGGGAAAGCAATCAGCCCCAGCATTTT. This sequence encodes CASSLIGESNQPQHF.

This chain uses TRBV5-1 with TRBJ1-5; TRBD1 matches at 8 bases. The CDR3 spans 15 residues. The germline CDR1 and CDR2 sequences are SGHRS and YFSETQ. V shed 0 bases and J 7 bases; nucleotides not matched to a gene: 6. CDR3 sequence: CASSLGQGAGQPQHF. In DNA, the CDR3 is TGCGCCAGCAGCTTGGGGCAGGGGGCCGGGCAGCCCCAGCATTTT.

The chain carries TRBV7-9 and TRBJ2-7; 10 nucleotides line up with TRBD1. Per germline, CDR1 SEHNR and CDR2 FQNEAQ (reference sequence). The length of the CDR3 is 16 residues. After removal of 0 bases from V and 3 bases from J, the junction contained 5 bases not matched to a gene. The CDR3 region has the DNA TGTGCCAGCAGCTTAGCAGGGACAGGGGAAAGCTACGAGCAGTACTTC. Encoded protein: CASSLAGTGESYEQYF.

The chain links TRBV18 to TRBJ2-2; the match to TRBD2 covers 12 bases. From germline, CDR1 is KGHSH and CDR2 LQKENI. The CDR3 runs 17 residues. The V gene end was trimmed by 3 bases and the J gene end by 3 bases; junction bases not matched to a gene: 5. The CDR3 loop is CASSPTSGRGDTGELFF. Here the CDR3 DNA reads TGTGCCAGCTCACCGACTAGCGGGAGAGGAGACACCGGGGAGCTGTTTTTT.

The chain employs TRBV11-3 and TRBJ2-1, with D possibly matching TRBD1 (6 bases). CDR3 length: 12 amino acids. V was trimmed by 5 bases and J by 8 bases, leaving 10 bases between them. Germline assignment: CDR1 SGHNT and CDR2 YENEEA. The DNA for the CDR3 is TGTGCCAGCAGCCGAGCAGGGGATGAGCAGTTCTTC. Its translation: CASSRAGDEQFF. Together with reference TRBV11-3 and TRBJ2-1, the CDR3 gives the full variable domain: EAGVVQSPRYKIIEKKQPVAFWCNPISGHNTLYWYLQNLGQGPELLIRYENEEAVDDSQLPKDRFSAERLKGVDSTLKIQPAELGDSAVYLCASSRAGDEQFFGPGTRLTVL.

The chain recombines TRBV18 with TRBJ2-3; 7 nucleotides align to TRBD1. Germline V gives CDR1 KGHSH, CDR2 LQKENI. The CDR3 totals 16 residues. V gave up 4 bases and J gave up 5 bases; unmatched junction bases: 12. CDR3: CASSLIGTESRDTQYF. CDR3 sequence (DNA): TGTGCCAGCTCACTTATTGGGACAGAAAGCCGAGATACGCAGTATTTT.

This chain connects TRBV5-6 to TRBJ1-1; no clear D. Germline V gene sequence: CDR1 SGHDT, CDR2 YYEEEE. Trimming stripped 4 bases from V and 3 bases from J, with 10 bases between. CDR3 length: 13 residues. Here the CDR3 reads CASSLGSYTEAFF. The CDR3 bases are TGTGCCAGCAGCCTAGGGAGTTACACTGAAGCTTTCTTT. Complete variable domain (other parts from reference TRBV5-6 and TRBJ1-1): DAGVTQSPTHLIKTRGQQVTLRCSPKSGHDTVSWYQQALGQGPQFIFQYYEEEERQRGNFPDRFSGHQFPNYSSELNVNALLLGDSALYLCASSLGSYTEAFFGQGTRLTVV.

The chain carries TRBV7-2 and TRBJ2-5; D gene uncertain. Trimming stripped 4 bases from V and 5 bases from J, with 5 bases between. Germline values: CDR1 SGHTA, CDR2 FQGNSA. The CDR3 runs to 11 residues. Here the CDR3 reads CASSSTETQYF. For the CDR3, the DNA is TGTGCCAGCAGCTCTACGGAGACCCAGTACTTC.

The chain combines TRBV7-6 with TRBJ2-5; 11 nucleotides line up with TRBD2. The end of the DNA is better explained by TRBJ2-7, so the J call may be wrong. This CDR3 region has 16 residues. Per the germline V gene, CDR1 is SGHVS and CDR2 is FNYEAQ. CDR3 DNA sequence: TGTGCCAGCAGCTCCTCACTAGCGGGAGTCGAACACGAGCAGTACTTC. Translation: CASSSSLAGVEHEQYF.

The chain couples TRBV7-9 to TRBJ1-2; D might be TRBD1 (6 bases). Per the germline V gene, CDR1 is SEHNR and CDR2 is FQNEAQ (reference sequence). Trimming took off 5 bases at V and 5 bases at J, with 12 bases between the two ends. This CDR3 spans 13 amino acids. This CDR3 reads CASSRGQMYGYTF. The CDR3 DNA sequence: TGTGCCAGCAGCCGAGGACAGATGTATGGCTACACCTTC.